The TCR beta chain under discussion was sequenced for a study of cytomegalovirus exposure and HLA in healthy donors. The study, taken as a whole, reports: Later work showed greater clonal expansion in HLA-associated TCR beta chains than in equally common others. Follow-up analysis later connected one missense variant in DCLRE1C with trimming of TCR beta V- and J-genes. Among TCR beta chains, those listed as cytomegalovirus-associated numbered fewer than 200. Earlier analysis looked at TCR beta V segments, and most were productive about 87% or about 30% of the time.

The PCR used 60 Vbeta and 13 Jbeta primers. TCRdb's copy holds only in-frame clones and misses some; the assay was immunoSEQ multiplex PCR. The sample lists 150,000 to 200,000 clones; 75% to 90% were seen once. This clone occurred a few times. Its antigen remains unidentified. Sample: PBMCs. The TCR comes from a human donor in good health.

The CDR3 DNA reads TGCGCCAGCAGCTTCCGGACACAGTACACTGAAGCTTTCTTT. Amino acids: CASSFRTQYTEAFF. The rearrangement uses TRBV5-1 and TRBJ1-1; perhaps TRBD1 as D (5 bases). There are 14 residues in the CDR3. Between the trimmed V and J ends, which lost 2 bases and 3 bases, there was a span of 11 bases. Germline V gene sequence: CDR1 SGHRS, CDR2 YFSETQ.